The 31 T cell receptor beta chains in this list originate from one sample, sequenced in a study of shared clonotypes between healthy human individuals. The protocol was immunoSEQ multiplex PCR, while the TCRdb copy is restricted to in-frame clones and leaves out a portion. This sample has some 1,900,000 clones; roughly 94% occur once, and the top ten carry around 1%. It was CD45RO-negative cells, positively selected for CCR7, that made up naive CD8 cells, with terminally differentiated effector memory CD45RA+ cells excluded. The material sequenced was naive CD8+ T cells sorted from blood. The receptors derive from a man aged 18 to 30 in good health.

With regard to this clone: Relative to the germline gene, one junction end is altered; a read error may explain this. This sequence joins TRBV7-7 and TRBJ2-7; weak D call: TRBD2 (5 bases). Germline V CDR1 and CDR2: SSHAT, FNYEAQ (reference sequence). This CDR3 contains 15 residues. DNA of the CDR3: TGTGCTAGCAGCCTTTATGCGGGCACCTCCTACGAGCAGTACTTC. Protein sequence: CASSLYAGTSYEQYF.

The chain couples TRBV28 to TRBJ1-5; D possibly corresponds to TRBD1 (6 bases). The CDR3 spans 14 residues. V dropped 7 bases and J dropped 2 bases, with 12 bases sitting between them. Looked up from germline, CDR1 is MDHEN and CDR2 is SYDVKM. For the CDR3, the DNA is TGTGCCAGCAACCAGGGGTTTGGCAATCAGCCCCAGCATTTT. This sequence encodes CASNQGFGNQPQHF.

The CDR3 is CASSQDPSSTGTYEQYF. Written as DNA, the CDR3 is TGCGCCAGCAGCCAAGACCCCTCCTCGACAGGGACCTACGAGCAGTACTTC. The chain is built from TRBV4-3 and TRBJ2-7; 7 bases fit TRBD1. The CDR3 is made up of 17 amino acids. The trim removed 0 bases at V and 2 bases at J, leaving 10 bases unmatched. CDR1 LGHNA and CDR2 YSLEER come from the germline V gene.

V usage is TRBV25-1 and J usage is TRBJ2-1; D uncertain. The CDR3 has 14 residues. Trimming shortened V by 5 bases and J by 0 bases, and 8 bases separated the two germline ends. Germline V CDR1 and CDR2: MGHDK, SYGVNS. The CDR3 is CASSTESSYNEQFF. CDR3 sequence (DNA): TGTGCCAGCAGTACAGAGAGCTCCTACAATGAGCAGTTCTTC.

The genes are TRBV4-1 and TRBJ2-7, with a possible D match to TRBD2 (6 bases). The CDR3 length is 14 residues. Germline values: CDR1 MGHRA, CDR2 YSYEKL. V was trimmed by 7 bases and J by 5 bases, leaving 18 bases between them. DNA for the CDR3: TGCGCCAGCACCCGGGAGTGGGGCCGGGACGAGCAGTACTTC. Translation: CASTREWGRDEQYF.

V gene TRBV5-6 combines with J gene TRBJ1-1; tentative D call: TRBD1 (5 bases). Deletions cut 7 bases from V and 8 bases from J, with 15 bases between. The CDR3 loop spans 12 amino acids. Germline values: CDR1 SGHDT, CDR2 YYEEEE. The CDR3 region is CASAGYPGEAFF. The DNA for the CDR3 is TGTGCCAGCGCAGGGTATCCGGGGGAAGCTTTCTTT.

This CDR3 is CASSHTAAGDREAQYF. The CDR3 DNA reads as TGCGCCAGCAGTCACACGGCGGCGGGAGACCGCGAAGCCCAGTACTTC. The rearrangement uses TRBV4-1 and TRBJ2-5; 7 bases fit TRBD2. Germline CDR1 is MGHRA and CDR2 is YSYEKL. The CDR3 has 16 residues. The V segment lost 6 bases and the J segment 9 bases; nucleotides outside the gene matches: 19.

The chain couples TRBV29-1 to TRBJ2-1; tentative D call: TRBD2 (6 bases). The CDR3 totals 16 residues. Germline values: CDR1 SQVTM, CDR2 ANQGSEA. Trimming shortened V by 7 bases and J by 6 bases, and 25 bases separated the two germline ends. CDR3 region: CSAWGRGTTLSNEQFF. In DNA, the CDR3 is TGCAGCGCTTGGGGTCGGGGGACCACACTAAGCAATGAGCAGTTCTTC.

The J gene is TRBJ2-7, the V gene TRBV9; D is perhaps TRBD1 (7 bases). With 3 bases removed from V and 5 bases from J, the gap between germline ends came to 18 bases. The CDR3 consists of 15 residues. Germline CDR1 and CDR2: SGDLS and YYNGEE. CDR3 region: CASSAASGRGDEQYF. The CDR3 DNA reads TGTGCCAGCAGCGCCGCTTCGGGCAGGGGGGACGAGCAGTACTTC.

Regarding this clone: Distinct nucleotide sequences in the sample also encode this CDR3. The V and J genes are TRBV7-2 and TRBJ1-1; D is possibly TRBD1 (6 bases). The CDR3 extends over 14 amino acids. V was pared by 3 bases and J by 1 base, with 9 bases between. Germline lookup yields CDR1 SGHTA and CDR2 FQGNSA. The CDR3 DNA reads TGTGCCAGCAGCTTGTGGACAGCGAACACTGAAGCTTTCTTT. It translates to CASSLWTANTEAFF. Filled out from reference TRBV7-2 and TRBJ1-1, the complete variable domain reads GAGVSQSPSNKVTEKGKDVELRCDPISGHTALYWYRQSLGQGLEFLIYFQGNSAPDKSGLPSDRFSAERTGGSVSTLTIQRTQQEDSAVYLCASSLWTANTEAFFGQGTRLTVV.

The sample holds one count of this clone. The rearrangement uses TRBV7-9 and TRBJ2-5; 12 bases agree with TRBD2. Trimming took 3 bases from V and 3 from J; bases not matched to a gene: 5. This CDR3 contains 16 residues. Per the germline V gene, CDR1 is SEHNR and CDR2 is FQNEAQ (reference sequence). The CDR3 nucleotides read TGTGCCAGCAGCTTTAACCTAGCGGGAGGGAAAGAGACCCAGTACTTC. Translation: CASSFNLAGGKETQYF.

The chain is built from TRBV15 and TRBJ1-6, with 10 bases identical to TRBD1. The germline V gene encodes CDR1 LNHNV and CDR2 YYDKDF (reference sequence). This CDR3 is 17 amino acids long. V lost 3 bases and J lost 13; bases outside the gene matches: 15. The CDR3 nucleotides read TGTGCCACCAGCAGGGCTGCCGGGACAGGGGACGTCTTCCCCCTCCACTTT. Translation: CATSRAAGTGDVFPLHF.

This chain links TRBV19 with TRBJ2-5; D perhaps matches TRBD2 (6 bases). Deletions cut 1 base from V and 5 bases from J, with 14 bases between. The CDR3 has 15 amino acids. From germline, CDR1 is LNHDA and CDR2 SQIVND (reference sequence). Here the CDR3 DNA reads TGTGCCAGTAGTATAGGCCACCGGGCGGGGGAGACCCAGTACTTC. The encoded protein is CASSIGHRAGETQYF.

The rearrangement joins TRBV28 to TRBJ2-7; maybe TRBD2 (6 bases). Deletions cut 3 bases from V and 2 bases from J, with 35 bases between. The CDR3 has 22 residues. CDR1 is MDHEN, CDR2 SYDVKM, per germline. The CDR3 loop is CASSLSPGVIVGTSGLAYEQYF. The DNA of the CDR3 is TGTGCCAGCAGTTTGAGTCCCGGGGTTATTGTGGGGACTTCAGGGTTAGCCTACGAGCAGTACTTC. The whole variable domain, remainder taken from reference TRBV28 and TRBJ2-7, is DVKVTQSSRYLVKRTGEKVFLECVQDMDHENMFWYRQDPGLGLRLIYFSYDVKMKEKGDIPEGYSVSREKKERFSLILESASTNQTSMYLCASSLSPGVIVGTSGLAYEQYFGPGTRLTVT.

This clone was counted only a few times. This same CDR3 is encoded by further DNA sequences in the sample. V is TRBV27 and J is TRBJ1-2, with 8 nucleotides matching TRBD1. Germline V gene lookup returns CDR1 MNHEY and CDR2 SMNVEV (reference sequence). V dropped 5 bases and J dropped 6; count of bases not matched to a gene: 5. The CDR3 runs 13 residues. The CDR3 nucleotides are TGTGCCAGCAGTCCTTGGACAGGGAATGGCTACACCTTC. Translated, it gives CASSPWTGNGYTF.

The chain carries TRBV10-3 and TRBJ1-2; tentative D call: TRBD1 (5 bases). CDR3 size: 15 residues. Germline assignment: CDR1 ENHRY and CDR2 SYGVKD. Trimming stripped 4 bases from V and 4 bases from J, with 16 bases between. CDR3 sequence (DNA): TGTGCCATCAGTGTATCAGAGGGTGGGGGCTATGGCTACACCTTC. Its translation: CAISVSEGGGYGYTF.

This rearrangement joins TRBV4-1 to TRBJ2-7, with D perhaps matching TRBD2 (6 bases). Germline V gene data show CDR1 as MGHRA and CDR2 as YSYEKL. Trimming took off 4 bases at V and 3 bases at J, with 16 bases between the two ends. This CDR3 has 15 amino acids. In nucleotides, the CDR3 is TGCGCCAGCAGCCCGATGCGGGGACCTAACTACGAGCAGTACTTC. Amino acids: CASSPMRGPNYEQYF.

The genes are TRBV9 and TRBJ2-7; the D gene is possibly TRBD2 (5 bases). Germline-derived CDR1 and CDR2 are SGDLS and YYNGEE. The CDR3 covers 15 residues. V gave up 3 bases and J gave up 5 bases, with 18 bases separating them. Here the CDR3 reads CASSEGGSSLNEQYF. CDR3 nucleotide sequence: TGTGCCAGCAGCGAAGGTGGGAGTAGCCTGAACGAGCAGTACTTC.

The CDR3 region is CASSQLWDSLETQYF. The CDR3 DNA sequence: TGCGCCAGCAGCCAATTATGGGACAGTCTAGAGACCCAGTACTTC. The J gene is TRBJ2-5, the V gene TRBV4-3, with TRBD1 matching 7 bases. This CDR3 is built from 15 residues. CDR1 and CDR2 (germline): LGHNA, YSLEER. The junction had 7 bases not matched to a gene; V was cut back by 2 bases and J by 4 bases.

V usage is TRBV7-6 and J usage is TRBJ2-7, with 7 bases fitting TRBD1. V gave up 0 bases and J gave up 5 bases; unmatched junction bases: 7. The CDR3 length is 15 residues. Germline loops: CDR1 SGHVS, CDR2 FNYEAQ. CDR3: CASSLAAGGTDEQYF. The DNA of the CDR3 is TGTGCCAGCAGCTTAGCGGCAGGGGGTACGGACGAGCAGTACTTC.

This chain uses TRBV4-3 with TRBJ1-3; D may be TRBD1 (5 bases). In germline, CDR1 is LGHNA, CDR2 YSLEER. This CDR3 contains 17 residues. V was trimmed by 0 bases and J by 0 bases, leaving 12 bases between them. Written as DNA, the CDR3 is TGCGCCAGCAGCCAAGATAGGGAGGGACCCTCTGGAAACACCATATATTTT. It specifies CASSQDREGPSGNTIYF.

The chain links TRBV6-1 to TRBJ2-7; D gene unclear. This CDR3 is built from 13 residues. Germline CDR1 MNHNS, CDR2 SASEGT. Trimming removed 0 bases at V and 4 bases at J, with 7 bases between. The CDR3 bases are TGTGCCAGCAGTGAAGCGGGGTGGTACGAGCAGTACTTC. Its protein is CASSEAGWYEQYF.

This chain connects TRBV11-3 to TRBJ2-2; 11 nucleotides align to TRBD1. This CDR3 contains 17 residues. With 4 bases clipped from V and 4 bases from J, the junction kept 8 bases outside the gene matches. The germline V gene has CDR1 SGHNT and CDR2 YENEEA. Here the CDR3 DNA reads TGTGCCAGCAGCTCCTCCGCCGGGACAGGGGGCACCGGGGAGCTGTTTTTT. Its protein product is CASSSSAGTGGTGELFF.

On this clone: This sample includes further DNA sequences coding for the same CDR3. The chain has TRBV9 and TRBJ1-5; 7 positions agree with TRBD1. This CDR3 is 14 amino acids long. The germline V gene encodes CDR1 SGDLS and CDR2 YYNGEE. V shed 0 bases, J shed 7 bases, and the junction held 4 bases outside the gene matches. In DNA, the CDR3 is TGTGCCAGCAGCGTAGGAGGGGGCACGCAGCCCCAGCATTTT. Encoded protein: CASSVGGGTQPQHF.

Regarding this clone: Other DNA sequences in the sample encode the same CDR3. The chain has TRBV13 and TRBJ2-1; D unresolved. Germline-derived CDR1 and CDR2 are PRHDT and FYEKMQ (reference sequence). The CDR3 sequence is 14 residues long. The V and J ends lost 1 base and 4 bases respectively, with 8 bases between them. CDR3 coding DNA: TGTGCCAGCAGCTTAGCGGGTGGTTACAATGAGCAGTTCTTC. Its protein product is CASSLAGGYNEQFF.

The chain recombines TRBV18 with TRBJ1-5; 7 bases line up with TRBD1. Unmatched junction bases numbered 7, after V lost 3 bases and J lost 2 bases. Germline V gene sequence: CDR1 KGHSH, CDR2 LQKENI. The CDR3 has 16 amino acids. The CDR3 DNA is TGTGCCAGCTCACCCTACGGGACAGAGGGCAATCAGCCCCAGCATTTT. It encodes CASSPYGTEGNQPQHF.

The V gene is TRBV5-1, the J gene TRBJ2-5, with 9 bases lining up with TRBD1. The V gene's germline CDR1 is SGHRS and CDR2 YFSETQ. The CDR3 is made up of 14 amino acids. With 4 bases clipped from V and 1 base from J, the junction kept 2 bases outside the gene matches. In DNA form, the CDR3 reads TGCGCCAGCAGCGTGGGACAGGGCCAAGAGACCCAGTACTTC. The encoded protein is CASSVGQGQETQYF.

The chain combines TRBV2 with TRBJ2-5; D gene unclear. V shed 2 bases and J shed 1 base, with 11 bases lying between them. Per germline, CDR1 SNHLY and CDR2 FYNNEI. The length of the CDR3 is 15 residues. As DNA, the CDR3 is TGTGCCAGCAGTGAATTTGAAGCTACCCAAGAGACCCAGTACTTC. This codes for CASSEFEATQETQYF.

Here the CDR3 reads CASSLDEDRGYEQYF. CDR3 coding DNA: TGTGCCAGCAGCTTAGACGAGGACAGGGGGTACGAGCAGTACTTC. This chain links TRBV7-9 with TRBJ2-7; 10 bases agree with TRBD1. The CDR3 has 15 residues. The germline V gene has CDR1 SEHNR and CDR2 FQNEAQ (reference sequence). V was clipped by 1 base and J by 4 bases; unmatched bases: 4.

V and J are TRBV27 and TRBJ2-1; TRBD2 matches 14 bases. The germline V gene has CDR1 MNHEY and CDR2 SMNVEV (reference sequence). The CDR3 is 15 amino acids. V shed 6 bases and J 8 bases; nucleotides not matched to a gene: 6. CDR3 sequence: CASRRGTSGGHEQFF. As DNA, the CDR3 is TGTGCCAGCAGACGCGGGACTAGCGGGGGCCATGAGCAGTTCTTC.

The genes are TRBV2 and TRBJ1-6, with TRBD1 matching 8 bases. The CDR3 is 15 residues long. Trimming at V came to 8 bases and at J to 6 bases, leaving 9 bases not matched to a gene. The V gene's germline CDR1 is SNHLY and CDR2 FYNNEI. This CDR3 reads CASWLGTGGNSPLHF. Here the CDR3 DNA reads TGTGCCAGCTGGCTCGGGACAGGAGGTAATTCACCCCTCCACTTT.